These 24 T cell receptor beta chains originate from one sample sequenced in a study of T-cell memory formation after mild COVID-19. Using its own MiXCR run on the 5' RACE reads, TCRdb lists one record per CDR3 protein. The repertoire holds 500,000 to 600,000 distinct CDR3 sequences, with roughly 18% as singletons. Sequenced input: PBMCs or a T cell subset sorted from them (not recorded which). The receptors shown here come from an adult woman who had mild COVID-19 (a few samples of this study predate the infection). Cell type and time point are not known.

The V and J genes are TRBV7-9 and TRBJ1-5; D possibly corresponds to TRBD1 (5 bases). This CDR3 comprises 18 residues. Germline V gene lookup returns CDR1 SEHNR and CDR2 FQNEAQ (reference sequence). V lost 4 bases, J lost 6 bases, and 25 bases lay in between. The CDR3 DNA reads as TGTGCCAGCAGCTCAGGTGTAACGGAATTTGGGGGAGCTCAGCCCCAGCATTTT. It yields the protein CASSSGVTEFGGAQPQHF.

The rearrangement joins TRBV5-1 to TRBJ2-3, with D hard to call. The CDR3 has 15 residues. The V gene lost 6 bases and the J gene lost 0 bases, with 14 bases spanning the gap. Germline-derived CDR1 and CDR2 are SGHRS and YFSETQ. This CDR3 is CASTLEVPSTDTQYF. CDR3 DNA: TGCGCCAGCACCCTCGAGGTTCCTAGCACAGATACGCAGTATTTT.

V usage is TRBV4-2 and J usage is TRBJ2-7; no definite D call. Germline assignment: CDR1 LGHNA and CDR2 YNFKEQ. This CDR3 is 14 amino acids long. The germline V and J ends were trimmed by 2 bases and 5 bases, with 13 bases remaining between them. The CDR3 nucleotides are TGTGCCAGCAGCCAAAGGGTTGGAGCCCACGAGCAGTACTTC. The encoded protein is CASSQRVGAHEQYF.

This chain uses TRBV27 with TRBJ2-3; D is undetermined. Trimming pared 6 bases from V and 3 bases from J, leaving 19 bases between. The germline V gene encodes CDR1 MNHEY and CDR2 SMNVEV (reference sequence). The CDR3 has 16 amino acids. The CDR3 DNA sequence: TGTGCCAGCAGCCAGCTCAACCCCCTCCCGACAGATACGCAGTATTTT. Encoded protein: CASSQLNPLPTDTQYF.

This clonotype was counted between two and nine times. The gene calls are TRBV7-9 and TRBJ2-7; D perhaps matches TRBD1 (5 bases). CDR3 size: 14 residues. The germline V gene encodes CDR1 SEHNR and CDR2 FQNEAQ (reference sequence). Trimming pared 5 bases from V and 4 bases from J, leaving 15 bases between. The DNA for the CDR3 is TGTGCCAGCAGCCTAAAGGACACCCGGTACGAGCAGTACTTC. It codes for CASSLKDTRYEQYF.

The chain combines TRBV6-5 with TRBJ2-5; perhaps TRBD2 as D (5 bases). Per germline, CDR1 MNHEY and CDR2 SVGAGI. The CDR3 has 14 amino acids. The V end was cut by 6 bases, the J end by 2 bases, with 13 bases between. This chain's CDR3 is CASRGLRSQETQYF. The DNA of the CDR3 is TGTGCCAGCAGAGGACTCAGGAGTCAAGAGACCCAGTACTTC.

Details on this clonotype: One junction end does not reproduce the germline sequence, and a read error may be involved. V and J are TRBV7-9 and TRBJ2-2; no clear D gene. The CDR3 has 13 residues. Germline V gene sequence: CDR1 SEHNR, CDR2 FQNEAQ (reference sequence). The CDR3 sequence is CSSSLERSGELFF. CDR3 nucleotides: TGTTCCAGCAGCTTAGAAAGGTCCGGGGAGCTGTTTTTT. The entire variable domain, with the rest obtained from reference TRBV7-9 and TRBJ2-2, is as follows: DTGVSQNPRHKITKRGQNVTFRCDPISEHNRLYWYRQTLGQGPEFLTYFQNEAQLEKSRLLSDRFSAERPKGSFSTLEIQRTEQGDSAMYLCSSSLERSGELFFGEGSRLTVL.

In its sample, this clonotype was seen a few times. The rearrangement joins TRBV27 to TRBJ2-1; 9 nucleotides align to TRBD1. Trimming cost V 2 bases and J 7 bases; bases outside gene matches: 6. Germline CDR1 reads MNHEY; CDR2 reads SMNVEV (reference sequence). This CDR3 is 15 amino acids long. CDR3 in DNA: TGTGCCAGCAGTTTAGGGACAGGGTCTACAAATGAGCAGTTCTTC. Translated: CASSLGTGSTNEQFF.

The chain uses TRBV5-1 and TRBJ2-7, with D possibly matching TRBD1 (6 bases). V was trimmed by 6 bases and J by 2 bases, leaving 15 bases between them. Looked up from germline, CDR1 is SGHRS and CDR2 is YFSETQ. The CDR3 is made up of 14 amino acids. As DNA, the CDR3 is TGCGCCAGCAAGGTGGGCAGGGGTACCTACGAGCAGTACTTC. Translating gives CASKVGRGTYEQYF.

The chain has TRBV10-2 and TRBJ1-1; D is undetermined. V was trimmed by 6 bases and J by 0 bases, leaving 17 bases between them. CDR1 is WSHSY and CDR2 is SAAADI in the germline V gene. The CDR3 is 16 residues long. CDR3 in amino acids: CASRDVLAAMNTEAFF. The CDR3 DNA follows: TGCGCCAGCAGAGATGTTTTGGCAGCCATGAACACTGAAGCTTTCTTT.

This clonotype was detected only a few times. The chain links TRBV7-9 to TRBJ2-3; D ambiguous. The CDR3 extends over 9 amino acids. Germline V gene data show CDR1 as SEHNR and CDR2 as FQNEAQ (reference sequence). Trimming took off 5 bases at V and 6 bases at J, with 0 bases between the two ends. The CDR3 DNA is TGTGCCAGCAGCGATACGCAGTATTTT. Translation gives CASSDTQYF.

Only a few counts were recorded for this clonotype. J is TRBJ2-5 and V is TRBV5-1; D is uncertain. Trimming took 5 bases from V and 5 from J, leaving 16 bases between them. This CDR3 has 14 amino acids. CDR1 is SGHRS, CDR2 YFSETQ, per germline. The CDR3 loop is CASRSVGPLETQYF. CDR3 nucleotide sequence: TGCGCCAGCAGGTCAGTCGGGCCTCTGGAGACCCAGTACTTC.

This clonotype was seen many times. This chain links TRBV7-2 with TRBJ2-1; D gene ambiguous. V was trimmed by 2 bases and J by 7 bases, leaving 6 bases between them. From germline, CDR1 is SGHTA and CDR2 FQGNSA. This CDR3 is built from 12 residues. CDR3 in amino acids: CASSLTLNEQFF. CDR3 in DNA: TGTGCCAGCAGCTTAACTTTGAATGAGCAGTTCTTC.

V is TRBV2 and J is TRBJ1-2; D is undetermined. The CDR3 has 12 amino acids. The ends were cut back, 7 bases at V and 2 bases at J, with 8 bases in the middle. Germline CDR1 and CDR2: SNHLY and FYNNEI. The CDR3 bases are TGTGCCAGCACCCTCGCGAACTATGGCTACACCTTC. Residues: CASTLANYGYTF.

This clonotype was recorded many times. The chain is built from TRBV7-9 and TRBJ2-7; D unclear. The germline V gene has CDR1 SEHNR and CDR2 FQNEAQ (reference sequence). V was cut by 6 bases and J by 1 base, with 10 bases left in between. The CDR3 is 13 residues long. The CDR3 DNA is TGTGCCAGCAGTTTGTTCGGGTCCTACGAGCAGTACTTC. Translating gives CASSLFGSYEQYF. Together with reference TRBV7-9 and TRBJ2-7, the CDR3 gives the full variable domain: DTGVSQNPRHKITKRGQNVTFRCDPISEHNRLYWYRQTLGQGPEFLTYFQNEAQLEKSRLLSDRFSAERPKGSFSTLEIQRTEQGDSAMYLCASSLFGSYEQYFGPGTRLTVT.

The CDR3, as DNA: TGTGCCAGCAGCGGAACCGGGACGGCCTACAATGAGCAGTTCTTC. This gives the protein CASSGTGTAYNEQFF. The rearrangement joins TRBV7-9 to TRBJ2-1; D may correspond to TRBD1 or TRBD2 (5 bases each). Trimming removed 5 bases at V and 2 bases at J, with 13 bases between. Germline CDR1 is SEHNR and CDR2 is FQNEAQ (reference sequence). CDR3 size: 15 residues.

This clonotype was observed a few times. The rearrangement links TRBV5-1 to TRBJ2-3, with a weak D call TRBD1 (6 bases). Germline CDR1 SGHRS, CDR2 YFSETQ. The length of the CDR3 is 16 residues. V was trimmed by 4 bases and J by 4 bases, leaving 19 bases between them. DNA of the CDR3: TGCGCCAGCAGCCCCGGGTCCAACAGGGTTGCAGATACGCAGTATTTT. Residues: CASSPGSNRVADTQYF. Full variable domain (rest looked up from reference TRBV5-1 and TRBJ2-3): KAGVTQTPRYLIKTRGQQVTLSCSPISGHRSVSWYQQTPGQGLQFLFEYFSETQRNKGNFPGRFSGRQFSNSRSEMNVSTLELGDSALYLCASSPGSNRVADTQYFGPGTRLTVL.

This clonotype was detected ten times or more. V usage is TRBV7-2 and J usage is TRBJ2-1; unclear D gene. This CDR3 contains 15 residues. Germline-derived CDR1 and CDR2 are SGHTA and FQGNSA. The V gene lost 3 bases and the J gene lost 0 bases, with 9 bases spanning the gap. Here the CDR3 DNA reads TGTGCCAGCAGCTTCGGGCGTAGCTCCTACAATGAGCAGTTCTTC. Protein: CASSFGRSSYNEQFF.

This clonotype was counted between two and nine times. The V gene is TRBV11-2, the J gene TRBJ2-1, with TRBD2 matching over 9 bases. J lost 8 bases, V lost 4 bases, and 9 bases had no gene match. Per the germline V gene, CDR1 is SGHAT and CDR2 is FQNNGV. The CDR3 is 15 amino acids. CDR3 loop: CASSSLREGGDEQFF. Written as DNA, the CDR3 is TGTGCCAGCAGCTCCCTGCGGGAGGGCGGCGATGAGCAGTTCTTC.

There are a few counts of this clonotype. This chain links TRBV7-6 with TRBJ1-5, with unresolved D. V lost 2 bases, J lost 5 bases, and 10 bases lay in between. Germline assignment: CDR1 SGHVS and CDR2 FNYEAQ. This CDR3 has 14 residues. The CDR3 DNA follows: TGTGCCAGCAGCTTACTGGCGAGGGATCAGCCCCAGCATTTT. It codes for CASSLLARDQPQHF.

CDR3 DNA: TGTGCCACCAGTGACGGCATTAACGTTGGCAATGAGCAGTTCTTC. Residues: CATSDGINVGNEQFF. The V and J genes are TRBV24-1 and TRBJ2-1; D gene uncertain. The CDR3 runs 15 residues. CDR1 KGHDR and CDR2 SFDVKD come from the germline V gene. The ends were cut back, 4 bases at V and 6 bases at J, with 15 bases in the middle.

V is TRBV12-3 or TRBV12-4 and J is TRBJ2-5; D gene unclear. The ends were cut back, 2 bases at V and 0 bases at J, with 7 bases in the middle. This CDR3 comprises 14 residues. CDR3 bases: TGTGCCAGCAGTTTATGTGGGTACCAAGAGACCCAGTACTTC. Its protein is CASSLCGYQETQYF.

J is TRBJ2-7 and V is TRBV30; 10 nucleotides align to TRBD1. Per germline, CDR1 GTSNPN and CDR2 SVGIG (reference sequence). The CDR3 contains 15 residues. With V trimmed by 3 bases and J by 6 bases, 11 bases remained unmatched. The CDR3 reads CAWRPTDRGNLEQYF. In DNA form, the CDR3 reads TGTGCCTGGAGGCCGACGGACAGGGGGAATCTCGAGCAGTACTTC.

The chain combines TRBV29-1 with TRBJ1-3, with TRBD1 as a possible D gene (6 bases). CDR1 is SQVTM and CDR2 is ANQGSEA in the germline V gene. V was shortened by 6 bases and J by 2 bases, with 8 bases between the two germline ends. The CDR3 runs to 12 residues. CDR3 region: CSVRTAGNTIYF. Here the CDR3 DNA reads TGCAGCGTCCGGACAGCTGGAAACACCATATATTTT.